This T cell receptor (beta chain) was captured in a study of blood T cells in healthy people across ages. In the study overall: With template switching, about one barcoded beta molecule was captured per two T cells.

This clonotype came up a few times. V gave up 7 bases and J gave up 3 bases, with 15 bases separating them. Germline CDR1 SQVTM, CDR2 ANQGSEA. The CDR3 loop spans 13 amino acids. With a J-beta primer mix and a sample-barcoded 5' primer, a second PCR ran roughly 6 to 11 cycles. A template-switch adaptor with 12 random nucleotides tagged each cDNA molecule. MiXCR, applied by TCRdb to the 5' RACE reads, yields one record per CDR3 protein. The sample has about 1 million distinct CDR3 sequences, under 30% seen once. Separately, the same data were catalogued under a study of T cells of mothers and their children. From that paper: The authors used all extracted RNA for cDNA synthesis, at approximately 1.5 ug per 15 ul.

Sequenced sample: blood. V gene TRBV29-1 combines with J gene TRBJ1-2; weak D call: TRBD1 (5 bases). The clonotype comes from a girl aged 2 to 9 in good health. Here the CDR3 DNA reads TGCAGCGCCGATATCGGGACGGACTATGGCTACACCTTC. It is translated as CSADIGTDYGYTF. Drawing the rest from reference TRBV29-1 and TRBJ1-2, the complete variable domain is SAVISQKPSRDICQRGTSLTIQCQVDSQVTMMFWYRQQPGQSLTLIATANQGSEATYESGFVIDKFPISRPNLTFSTLTVSNMSPEDSSIYLCSADIGTDYGYTFGSGTRLTVV.